This TCR beta chain came from a study of blood T cell repertoires in COVID-19 (dated by TCRdb to the early 2020s). Regarding the complete study: The collaborator samples originated in the United States, Italy and Spain and spanned the acute and convalescent phases of COVID-19. Samples were obtained from the ongoing ImmuneRACE study (first 160 participants) and from 1,200 or so subjects provided by 6 global collaborators. The prospective study material was composed of cDNA or gDNA derived from T cells, B-cell-depleted T cells, or PBMCs. The repertoires were released in a freely available public database intended as a resource for research on the immune response to SARS-CoV-2. Deeply sampled blood TCRbeta repertoires from subjects exposed to, actively infected with, or recovered from COVID-19 were included in the dataset. A de-identified subject ID, COVID-19 status, age in years and sex were almost always included in the sample metadata. HLA class I and class II types, where available, came from metadata supplied by the sample provider rather than from assay-based typing.

A remark on this clone: It has no known antigen specificity. Base qualities are not at hand, and no much larger clone is one base apart.

The investigation overall reported the following: The quantity of clinical and demographic metadata differed by source and by participant and was supplied without curation.

The CDR3 has 15 amino acids, counting the end cysteine and phenylalanine. Left in the record is the CDR3 DNA by itself, 45 bases read in frame from the first base. For CDR1 and CDR2, the germline V gene lists SGHTA and FQGTGA. At the junction V is shortened by 4 bases and J by 3 bases; bases outside the gene matches: 5. TCRbeta CDR3 regions were amplified from genomic DNA using the immunoSEQ Assay, a bias-controlled multiplex PCR. The authors processed their data as follows. Nucleated cell counts per sample were estimated from amplification of reference gene primers within the assay. To quantify the absolute abundance of each unique TCRbeta CDR3 rearrangement, sequence reads were collapsed and filtered. For each sample, productive Simpson clonality was calculated by taking the square root of Simpson's diversity index across productive rearrangements. Drawn from immuneACCESS, this table holds only the in-frame rearrangements with V and J called that TCRdb kept. Clones are partly lost; checked studies trace under half to an unresolved V gene and leave the rest unexplained. V and J calls and clone size come straight from that table; D and trimming were deduced from the DNA. Counted in this sample were fewer than 120,000 clones; almost 80% of them appeared once. The ten largest clones take up 16% of the sample.

Whole blood was collected in K2EDTA tubes by collaborating institutions according to the institutions' own protocols. For TCRbeta analysis, collaborators shipped samples as frozen whole blood, isolated PBMCs, or DNA extracted from either of those sample types. The chain is made from TRBV7-3 and TRBJ2-1; 8 bases in the middle match TRBD2. This clonotype originated in a woman aged 80 or over with active or convalescent COVID-19. Sequenced input: peripheral blood. The base sequence is TGTGCCAGCAGCTCCAGCGGGAGTATCTACAATGAGCAGTTCTTC. It specifies CASSSSGSIYNEQFF.